This entry lists 9 T cell receptor beta chains sequenced from one sample in a study of shared clonotypes between healthy human individuals. Libraries were prepared by immunoSEQ multiplex PCR; TCRdb keeps only in-frame clonotypes and omits some of them. The data show approximately 500,000 clones, with less than 96% seen just once and approximately 0.06% held by the top ten. Sequencing input: naive CD4+ T cells sorted from blood. The subset here: CD45RA+ positively selected. All receptors derive from a woman between 25 and 40 years old in good health.

This chain joins TRBV28 and TRBJ2-1; TRBD2 aligns across 11 bases. Unmatched junction bases numbered 10, after V lost 5 bases and J lost 7 bases. Germline loops: CDR1 MDHEN, CDR2 SYDVKM. The CDR3 totals 16 residues. This CDR3 reads CASSARLAGRPNEQFF. Here the CDR3 DNA reads TGTGCCAGCAGTGCCAGACTAGCGGGACGCCCTAATGAGCAGTTCTTC.

The rearrangement joins TRBV15 to TRBJ1-4; the D gene is possibly TRBD1 (5 bases). Germline CDR1 reads LNHNV; CDR2 reads YYDKDF (reference sequence). CDR3 size: 13 residues. The germline V and J ends were trimmed by 2 bases and 8 bases, with 9 bases remaining between them. In DNA form, the CDR3 reads TGTGCCACCAGCAGATTGGAGGGGGAAAAACTGTTTTTT. This codes for CATSRLEGEKLFF.

The chain links TRBV11-3 to TRBJ2-1, with unresolved D. Trimming left V 2 bases short and J 4 bases short, with 12 bases between. The CDR3 contains 15 residues. Germline V gives CDR1 SGHNT, CDR2 YENEEA. The chain's CDR3 is CASSLSPSIYNEQFF. For the CDR3, the DNA is TGTGCCAGCAGCTTAAGCCCGTCGATTTACAATGAGCAGTTCTTC.

The rearrangement links TRBV6-1 to TRBJ2-2; no clear D. Germline V gives CDR1 MNHNS, CDR2 SASEGT. V gave up 6 bases and J gave up 6 bases, with 8 bases separating them. The CDR3 is 12 amino acids. The CDR3 protein is CASRVGPGELFF. The CDR3 DNA sequence: TGTGCCAGCAGGGTAGGGCCCGGGGAGCTGTTTTTT.

V and J are TRBV5-1 and TRBJ2-1; D unclear. The CDR3 runs to 12 residues. The V gene's germline CDR1 is SGHRS and CDR2 YFSETQ. Between the trimmed V and J ends, which lost 0 bases and 5 bases, there was a span of 3 bases. The CDR3 loop is CASSLDHNEQFF. In DNA, the CDR3 is TGCGCCAGCAGCTTGGACCACAATGAGCAGTTCTTC. Together with reference TRBV5-1 and TRBJ2-1, the CDR3 gives the full variable domain: KAGVTQTPRYLIKTRGQQVTLSCSPISGHRSVSWYQQTPGQGLQFLFEYFSETQRNKGNFPGRFSGRQFSNSRSEMNVSTLELGDSALYLCASSLDHNEQFFGPGTRLTVL.

This chain links TRBV18 with TRBJ2-3; 10 bases are a match to TRBD2. Germline CDR1 and CDR2: KGHSH and LQKENI. V shed 3 bases and J 1 base; nucleotides not matched to a gene: 1. The CDR3 consists of 15 residues. The CDR3 region is CASSPGTSGTDTQYF. CDR3 sequence (DNA): TGTGCCAGCTCACCCGGGACTAGCGGCACAGATACGCAGTATTTT.

The CDR3 protein is CASSPGHPYEQYF. As DNA, the CDR3 is TGTGCCAGCAGCCCGGGACACCCCTACGAGCAGTACTTC. V and J are TRBV11-1 and TRBJ2-7, with D perhaps matching TRBD1 (6 bases). Germline CDR1 is SGHAT and CDR2 is FQDESV (reference sequence). Trimming left V 5 bases short and J 2 bases short, with 10 bases between. The CDR3 totals 13 residues.

CDR3 amino acids: CASSLWRGQMEFENTIYF. DNA for the CDR3: TGTGCCAGCAGTTTATGGCGGGGCCAAATGGAGTTTGAAAACACCATATATTTT. V and J are TRBV28 and TRBJ1-3; D is possibly TRBD1 (5 bases). This CDR3 contains 18 residues. Germline V gene sequence: CDR1 MDHEN, CDR2 SYDVKM. V was pared by 0 bases and J by 6 bases, with 21 bases between. Variable domain in full (rest from reference TRBV28 and TRBJ1-3): DVKVTQSSRYLVKRTGEKVFLECVQDMDHENMFWYRQDPGLGLRLIYFSYDVKMKEKGDIPEGYSVSREKKERFSLILESASTNQTSMYLCASSLWRGQMEFENTIYFGEGSWLTVV.

The chain's CDR3 is CASSSPDEPQHF. The CDR3 DNA reads TGTGCCAGTAGTAGTCCCGATGAGCCCCAGCATTTT. The chain recombines TRBV19 with TRBJ1-5; D remains unclear. V gave up 4 bases and J gave up 8 bases, with 9 bases separating them. CDR3 size: 12 residues. Germline V CDR1 and CDR2: LNHDA, SQIVND (reference sequence).